This TCR beta chain was sequenced in a study of regulatory T cells in long-lasting Graves disease. Study-wide results and limits: There was favoring of TRBV28, TRBJ1-2 and TRBJ2-5 in persistent disease.

This sample's time point: newly diagnosed GD, antithyroid drugs for less than 3 months. Isolated PBMC RNA provided the starting material for the TCR library. With 6 bases removed from V and 0 bases from J, the gap between germline ends came to 18 bases. This CDR3 has 16 amino acids. The germline V gene has CDR1 SGHTA and CDR2 FQGNSA. To make TCR beta libraries, researchers used iRepertoire HTBI primers and Arm-PCR of CDR3 regions. MiXCR, applied by TCRdb to the multiplex PCR reads, yields one record per CDR3 protein. Of around 480,000 distinct CDR3 sequences listed, about 15% are singletons. With respect to this clonotype: Its antigen is unknown.

These records were also assigned to another study, of T cells in Graves' hyperthyroidism and ophthalmopathy. This second report adds: Patients were aged 18 to 65, had disease duration under 2 months, and had newly diagnosed hyperthyroidism. Carried out on the TCR CDR3, a first-round RT-PCR used the HTBI primer set. The model foresaw ophthalmopathy a median around 6 months prior to onset.

The receptor was isolated from a woman in her forties or fifties with Graves disease. This chain uses TRBV7-2 with TRBJ2-7, with D possibly being TRBD2 (5 bases). The sequencing used peripheral blood mononuclear cells (PBMCs), collected at new diagnosis, from a patient treated with antithyroid drugs. CDR3 region: CASSEGGYGISYEQYF. CDR3 DNA sequence: TGTGCCAGCAGTGAAGGTGGCTACGGGATCTCCTACGAGCAGTACTTC.